The source of this T cell receptor beta chain is a study of vaccination effects on CD4 cells after COVID-19. Study overall: Participants got two doses of BNT162b2 or mRNA-1273 vaccine. Overall study results and limits: Small numbers of convalescent patients limited the study. It also lacked early post-infection timepoints. There was marked clonal contraction among infection- and vaccine-induced clones late after vaccination.

Turning to this clone: The target antigen is unknown.

The CDR3 is 15 residues long. CDR1 and CDR2 (germline): SGDLS, YYNGEE. Trimming removed 0 bases at V and 4 bases at J, with 14 bases between. Libraries were prepared by immunoSEQ multiplex PCR; TCRdb keeps only in-frame clonotypes and omits some of them. This sample has around 20,000 clones, with about two thirds found just once. Sequencing followed a ViraFEST assay step that expanded antigen-specific CD4+ T cells with viral peptide pools. When around 10 days of culture had elapsed, CD4+ T cells were isolated. The authors replaced half the medium with IL-2 medium on days 3 and 7. This TCR was sampled from a human donor who received a COVID-19 vaccine. This sequence joins TRBV9 and TRBJ2-7; D is ambiguous. The starting material was CD4+ T cells from PBMCs cultured with HCoV-229E spike peptides, obtained before COVID-19 vaccination. The CDR3 spells CASSVAATPAYEQYF. The CDR3 DNA sequence: TGTGCCAGCAGCGTAGCAGCTACCCCTGCGTACGAGCAGTACTTC.